The present entry profiles one T cell receptor beta chain with its context. The antigen is undetermined. Data came from immunoSEQ multiplex PCR; TCRdb stores just in-frame clones and leaves some out. The sample lists around 63,000 clones, over 75% occurring once. This entry is derived from a study of T cell responses to AZD1222 COVID-19 vaccine. Study background: Some second doses came at about 4 weeks and others at about 12 weeks; these were pooled. Study-level points and caveats: Variant regions that are unmutated are reportedly the target of nearly half of spike-specific TCRs. A mostly white British donor set with more females was recruited, and clonal diversity was possibly underestimated. Elevations in Spike-specific TCR breadth and depth followed administration of two AZD1222 doses.

Germline CDR1 is DFQATT and CDR2 is SNEGSKA (reference sequence). The V gene lost 3 bases and the J gene lost 9 bases, with 21 bases spanning the gap. The CDR3 is 15 residues long. The material sequenced was peripheral blood, taken on day 0 of AZD1222 vaccination. The TCR was taken from an adult in good health. V usage is TRBV20-1 and J usage is TRBJ2-1; D tentatively reads TRBD1 or TRBD2 (6 bases each). CDR3 amino acids: CSASRWGARKFEQFF. The CDR3 region has the DNA TGCAGTGCTAGTCGCTGGGGGGCTCGCAAGTTTGAGCAGTTCTTC.